The clone carrying this T cell receptor (beta chain) turned up a few times. Its antigen is unidentified. These data originate in a study of T cell repertoires in cytomegalovirus infection. Overall study: Newly reported HLA-C-restricted and thoroughly characterized HLA-B-restricted CMV epitopes were employed.

MiXCR was run by TCRdb on the reads, yielding one entry per CDR3 protein. The table lists roughly 920,000 distinct CDR3 sequences, 30% to 40% of them singletons. Regarding the study as a whole: In two of eight donors, the top clonotype was HLA-C-restricted CMV-specific. Frequencies of public TCR beta families were cumulated, and this identified carriers of CMV plus the relevant HLA.

The TCR sequence derives from a human donor in good health (CMV status not recorded). Some clones in this sample may be carry-over from other donors' samples. Here the sequenced sample was cultured CD8+ T cells from PBMCs, taken from culture after CMV antigen stimulation.

The CDR3 DNA is TGTGCCATCAGTGAGCCGACTAGCGGGGGGCAGGAGCAGTACTTC. Protein product: CAISEPTSGGQEQYF. The rearrangement uses TRBV10-3 and TRBJ2-7; 13 positions agree with TRBD2. The trim removed 2 bases at V and 7 bases at J, leaving 5 bases unmatched. CDR1 is ENHRY, CDR2 SYGVKD, per germline. The CDR3 covers 15 residues.